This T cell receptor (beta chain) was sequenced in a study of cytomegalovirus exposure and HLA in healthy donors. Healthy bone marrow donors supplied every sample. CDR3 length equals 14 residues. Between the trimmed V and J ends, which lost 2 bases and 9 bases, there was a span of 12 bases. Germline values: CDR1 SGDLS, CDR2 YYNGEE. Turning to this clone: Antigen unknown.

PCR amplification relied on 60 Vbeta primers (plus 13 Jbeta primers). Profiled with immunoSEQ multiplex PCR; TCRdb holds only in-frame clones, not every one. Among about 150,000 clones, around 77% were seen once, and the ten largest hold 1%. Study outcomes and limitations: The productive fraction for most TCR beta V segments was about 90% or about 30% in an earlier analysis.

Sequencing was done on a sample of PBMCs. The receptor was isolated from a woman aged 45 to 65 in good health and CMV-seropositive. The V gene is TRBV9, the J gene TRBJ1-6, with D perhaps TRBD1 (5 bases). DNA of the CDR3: TGTGCCAGCAGCGTCCCCCCCGGGGGTTCACCCCTCCACTTT. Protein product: CASSVPPGGSPLHF.